This T cell receptor beta chain originates from a study of blood T cell repertoires in COVID-19. Comment on this clone: A read error may produce the germline difference seen at one junction end.

In germline, CDR1 is LGHNA, CDR2 YSLEER. The CDR3 spans 15 residues. Original processing notes: Counts of nucleated cells, estimated from reference gene primer amplification, were obtained. Clones were sequenced by immunoSEQ multiplex PCR, and TCRdb holds only the in-frame ones, with some missing. The DNA gave D and trimming, while V, J and clone size come from that table. The repertoire holds about 210,000 clones, with 82% as singletons. The TCR was taken from a woman aged 40 to 55 with acute or convalescent COVID-19. The rearrangement links TRBV4-3 to TRBJ1-3; 7 bases agree with TRBD1. The sequencing sample was made of peripheral blood. This CDR3 is CASSAAGTAGTTIYF. The CDR3 nucleotides read TGCGCCAGCAGCGCTGCCGGGACAGCCGGAACCACCATATATTTT.